Shown below are 28 T cell receptor beta chains from a single sample sequenced in a study of graft-versus-host responses after intestinal transplantation. The data were produced by immunoSEQ multiplex PCR, yet TCRdb's version contains in-frame clones alone and is incomplete. The sample records 90,000 to 150,000 clones, 90% to 95% being singletons. No antigen has been assigned to these receptors. Sequenced here: unstimulated CD4+ T cells sorted from spleen or lymph node cells, sampled before intestinal transplant. Source of these receptors: a human donor who received an intestinal transplant.

Only a few counts were recorded for this clone. The chain is built from TRBV28 and TRBJ1-5; TRBD1 matches 7 bases. There are 15 residues in the CDR3. V lost 7 bases and J lost 4; bases outside the gene matches: 10. Germline V gene data show CDR1 as MDHEN and CDR2 as SYDVKM. The CDR3 region is CASKEGGGRNQPQHF. The CDR3, as DNA: TGTGCCAGCAAGGAGGGAGGGGGCCGAAATCAGCCCCAGCATTTT.

V gene TRBV5-4 combines with J gene TRBJ2-7, with D perhaps assigned TRBD1 or TRBD2 (5 bases each). V gave up 4 bases and J gave up 6 bases, with 17 bases separating them. The germline CDR1 and CDR2 sequences are SGHNT and YYREEE (reference sequence). The CDR3 extends over 14 amino acids. The CDR3 loop is CASSQGPTRGEQYF. CDR3 sequence (DNA): TGTGCCAGCAGCCAGGGACCCACAAGAGGCGAGCAGTACTTC.

This chain links TRBV18 with TRBJ1-1; D is possibly TRBD1 (6 bases). The CDR3 sequence is 14 residues long. Trimming left V 2 bases short and J 6 bases short, with 13 bases between. The V gene's germline CDR1 is KGHSH and CDR2 LQKENI. The CDR3 here is CASSPTPDRSEAFF. In nucleotides, the CDR3 is TGTGCCAGCTCACCAACCCCGGACAGATCTGAAGCTTTCTTT.

The rearrangement links TRBV4-2 to TRBJ2-7; the match to TRBD2 covers 7 bases. J was trimmed by 6 bases and V by 3 bases; bases with no gene match: 8. Per the germline V gene, CDR1 is LGHNA and CDR2 is YNFKEQ. The CDR3 has 14 residues. This CDR3 is CASSHGLEVGEQYF. CDR3 DNA: TGTGCCAGCAGCCACGGACTAGAGGTAGGCGAGCAGTACTTC.

The chain is built from TRBV18 and TRBJ1-2; no clear D gene. The CDR3 is made up of 14 amino acids. From germline, CDR1 is KGHSH and CDR2 LQKENI. The V end was cut by 4 bases, the J end by 4 bases, with 13 bases between. The CDR3 spells CASSLLPEFYGYTF. The DNA of the CDR3 is TGTGCCAGCTCACTACTTCCCGAATTCTATGGCTACACCTTC.

The chain links TRBV2 to TRBJ2-1, with unresolved D. The CDR3 consists of 11 residues. The V end was cut by 3 bases, the J end by 4 bases, with 1 base between. Germline V gives CDR1 SNHLY, CDR2 FYNNEI. The CDR3 region has the DNA TGTGCCAGCAGTGAGTACAATGAGCAGTTCTTC. It is translated as CASSEYNEQFF.

The rearrangement links TRBV6-5 to TRBJ1-1; possible D gene TRBD1, 6 bases. The germline V and J ends were trimmed by 0 bases and 0 bases, with 11 bases remaining between them. Germline V gene data show CDR1 as MNHEY and CDR2 as SVGAGI. There are 16 residues in the CDR3. The CDR3 region has the DNA TGTGCCAGCAGTTACTCCGGGCACAGGGTGAACACTGAAGCTTTCTTT. Its translation is CASSYSGHRVNTEAFF.

This clone was seen just once. The chain couples TRBV18 to TRBJ1-4; tentatively, D is TRBD1 (5 bases). Trimming removed 3 bases at V and 4 bases at J, with 6 bases between. The CDR3 covers 13 residues. Germline CDR1 KGHSH, CDR2 LQKENI. CDR3 sequence: CASSPQGNEKLFF. DNA of the CDR3: TGTGCCAGCTCACCCCAGGGTAATGAAAAACTGTTTTTT.

The rearrangement joins TRBV5-5 to TRBJ2-1, with TRBD2 matching 7 bases. Germline CDR1 SGHKS, CDR2 YYEKEE (reference sequence). The CDR3 loop spans 14 amino acids. J was trimmed by 7 bases and V by 4 bases; bases with no gene match: 8. CDR3 region: CASSPQGGGNEQFF. CDR3 DNA sequence: TGTGCCAGCAGCCCTCAAGGCGGGGGAAATGAGCAGTTCTTC.

V gene TRBV30 combines with J gene TRBJ1-5; 7 nucleotides line up with TRBD1. The germline gives CDR1 GTSNPN, CDR2 SVGIG (reference sequence). With 7 bases clipped from V and 7 bases from J, the junction kept 10 bases outside the gene matches. The CDR3 totals 13 residues. CDR3 loop: CASTTGNGQPQHF. The CDR3 DNA sequence: TGTGCCTCAACGACAGGGAATGGGCAGCCCCAGCATTTT.

This chain joins TRBV4-2 and TRBJ1-3; no reliable D call. Germline CDR1 LGHNA, CDR2 YNFKEQ. This CDR3 has 16 residues. The germline V and J ends were trimmed by 1 base and 1 base, with 11 bases remaining between them. The CDR3 loop reads CASSQVRGLSGNTIYF. CDR3 nucleotides: TGTGCCAGCAGCCAAGTGCGTGGGTTATCTGGAAACACCATATATTTT.

The V call is TRBV15, the J call TRBJ2-7, with D unclear. V was pared by 1 base and J by 0 bases, with 10 bases between. This CDR3 contains 15 residues. Germline V CDR1 and CDR2: LNHNV, YYDKDF (reference sequence). The CDR3 DNA sequence: TGTGCCACCAGCAGAGTGCCTGGATTCTCCTACGAGCAGTACTTC. Amino acid sequence: CATSRVPGFSYEQYF.

The gene calls are TRBV29-1 and TRBJ2-7, with 11 positions matching TRBD2. The CDR3 has 13 residues. V was pared by 7 bases and J by 6 bases, with 8 bases of the junction left unmatched. Germline V lookup: CDR1 SQVTM, CDR2 ANQGSEA. The CDR3 bases are TGCAGCGCGACACTAGCGGGAGAAGTCGAGCAGTACTTC. Protein sequence: CSATLAGEVEQYF.

This rearrangement joins TRBV20-1 to TRBJ2-3; D ambiguous. Germline V gene data show CDR1 as DFQATT and CDR2 as SNEGSKA (reference sequence). Trimming cost V 6 bases and J 2 bases, with 6 bases left between them. This CDR3 region has 11 residues. CDR3 bases: TGCAGTGCGAAGACCACAGATACGCAGTATTTT. Residues: CSAKTTDTQYF.

In DNA, the CDR3 is TGTGCCAGCAGTTTAAGGGTACAGCCCCAGCATTTT. It encodes CASSLRVQPQHF. The gene calls are TRBV28 and TRBJ1-5; D uncertain. V was clipped by 2 bases and J by 7 bases, with 6 bases between them. CDR1 MDHEN and CDR2 SYDVKM come from the germline V gene. The CDR3 runs to 12 residues.

The chain carries TRBV5-6 and TRBJ2-3; D unclear. V lost 2 bases and J 7 bases, leaving 11 bases between the germline ends. The germline V gene has CDR1 SGHDT and CDR2 YYEEEE. The CDR3 has 13 amino acids. CDR3 nucleotides: TGTGCCAGCAGCTTAGATGGTCCCTATACGCAGTATTTT. Translated: CASSLDGPYTQYF.

V is TRBV30 and J is TRBJ2-1, with TRBD2 matching over 9 bases. The V and J ends lost 2 bases and 4 bases, in that order; junction bases with no gene match: 3. Germline lookup yields CDR1 GTSNPN and CDR2 SVGIG (reference sequence). CDR3 length: 14 residues. The DNA of the CDR3 is TGTGCCTGGAGTCCAGGACTAGCGTACAATGAGCAGTTCTTC. This translates into CAWSPGLAYNEQFF.

The genes are TRBV10-3 and TRBJ2-7; D gene unclear. The CDR3 extends over 15 amino acids. Germline-derived CDR1 and CDR2 are ENHRY and SYGVKD. Deletions cut 5 bases from V and 2 bases from J, with 16 bases between. CDR3 nucleotide sequence: TGTGCCATCAGTACCCATTCGGCAGCCGCCTACGAGCAGTACTTC. As protein: CAISTHSAAAYEQYF.

The rearrangement joins TRBV28 to TRBJ2-5; D gene unclear. The J call may be wrong; the DNA end is better matched by TRBJ2-7. Germline assignment: CDR1 MDHEN and CDR2 SYDVKM. The CDR3 sequence is 14 residues long. CDR3 region: CASSFGIGSYEQYF. CDR3 sequence (DNA): TGTGCCAGCAGTTTTGGGATAGGGTCCTACGAGCAGTACTTC.

J is TRBJ1-2 and V is TRBV7-2; a possible D gene is TRBD1 (6 bases). V gave up 5 bases and J gave up 5 bases, with 15 bases separating them. The CDR3 runs 14 residues. CDR1 and CDR2 (germline): SGHTA, FQGNSA. This chain's CDR3 is CASSPPGQHYGYTF. CDR3 DNA sequence: TGTGCCAGCAGCCCCCCCGGACAGCATTATGGCTACACCTTC.

The chain joins TRBV9 to TRBJ2-7; D is undetermined. The CDR3 is made up of 15 amino acids. The germline V gene has CDR1 SGDLS and CDR2 YYNGEE. Trimming took 0 bases from V and 7 from J, leaving 17 bases between them. CDR3 sequence (DNA): TGTGCCAGCAGCGTAGGGTCCATCCGGACGACGGAGCAGTACTTC. Translation gives CASSVGSIRTTEQYF. Looking up the rest from reference TRBV9 and TRBJ2-7 gives the full variable domain: DSGVTQTPKHLITATGQRVTLRCSPRSGDLSVYWYQQSLDQGLQFLIQYYNGEERAKGNILERFSAQQFPDLHSELNLSSLELGDSALYFCASSVGSIRTTEQYFGPGTRLTVT.

The chain is built from TRBV15 and TRBJ1-5; D is ambiguous. This CDR3 is built from 15 residues. With 0 bases removed from V and 1 base from J, the gap between germline ends came to 7 bases. Germline-derived CDR1 and CDR2 are LNHNV and YYDKDF (reference sequence). The CDR3 region has the DNA TGTGCCACCAGCAGAGATACAGCAAGCAATCAGCCCCAGCATTTT. Protein: CATSRDTASNQPQHF.

The chain joins TRBV18 to TRBJ2-3; no reliable D call. Germline CDR1 is KGHSH and CDR2 is LQKENI. The V end lost 1 base, the J end lost 3 bases, and 14 bases lay between the germline ends. The CDR3 runs to 16 residues. The CDR3 DNA sequence: TGTGCCAGCTCACCACGGGCAGCCGGTCGTACAGATACGCAGTATTTT. This gives the protein CASSPRAAGRTDTQYF.

This chain joins TRBV18 and TRBJ2-7, with D possibly matching TRBD2 (6 bases). This CDR3 spans 20 amino acids. Trimming left V 0 bases short and J 3 bases short, with 27 bases between. CDR1 and CDR2 (germline): KGHSH, LQKENI. CDR3 loop: CASSPPIPTSGTPESYEQYF. The CDR3 DNA reads TGTGCCAGCTCACCACCGATACCCACCTCCGGGACTCCAGAAAGCTACGAGCAGTACTTC.

This clone was seen once. The chain uses TRBV18 and TRBJ1-5, with D unresolved. Trimming removed 5 bases from V and 3 bases from J, with 14 bases in between. The CDR3 sequence is 15 residues long. The germline V gene has CDR1 KGHSH and CDR2 LQKENI. The CDR3 loop reads CASSTGTPPNQPQHF. The CDR3 DNA sequence: TGTGCCAGCTCAACGGGAACCCCCCCCAATCAGCCCCAGCATTTT.

The chain links TRBV27 to TRBJ2-5; TRBD1 might be the D (6 bases). CDR3 length: 14 residues. Trimming left V 7 bases short and J 4 bases short, with 16 bases between. The germline gives CDR1 MNHEY, CDR2 SMNVEV (reference sequence). The CDR3 spells CASIPGTPPETQYF. In DNA, the CDR3 is TGTGCCAGCATCCCAGGGACACCCCCAGAGACCCAGTACTTC.

This chain joins TRBV30 and TRBJ2-4, with TRBD1 identical over 10 bases. There are 15 residues in the CDR3. With V trimmed by 0 bases and J by 6 bases, 5 bases remained unmatched. The germline V gene encodes CDR1 GTSNPN and CDR2 SVGIG (reference sequence). DNA of the CDR3: TGTGCCTGGAGTGTAGGGACAGGGGTCGTAAACATTCAGTACTTC. Its translation: CAWSVGTGVVNIQYF.

The V gene is TRBV5-1, the J gene TRBJ2-3, with a tentative D call TRBD2 (6 bases). The CDR3 totals 15 residues. V lost 6 bases, J lost 2 bases, and 16 bases lay in between. Germline lookup yields CDR1 SGHRS and CDR2 YFSETQ. CDR3 coding DNA: TGCGCCAGCAAACGGGGAGCGGGTGACACAGATACGCAGTATTTT. Amino acids: CASKRGAGDTDTQYF.